The 29 T cell receptor beta chains given below trace back to one sample, sequenced in a study of T cell changes during pregnancy in multiple sclerosis. Method: immunoSEQ multiplex PCR; TCRdb's copy keeps in-frame clones and lacks some. The sample carries around 100,000 clones, approximately 89% recorded once. This material consisted of peripheral blood, taken after pregnancy. These receptors originate from a female donor with multiple sclerosis, enrolled in a pregnancy study.

This chain joins TRBV29-1 and TRBJ2-3; D might be TRBD2 (7 bases). CDR3 length: 17 amino acids. Germline V CDR1 and CDR2: SQVTM, ANQGSEA. V was trimmed by 4 bases and J by 2 bases, leaving 22 bases between them. The DNA of the CDR3 is TGCAGCGTTGTTCGGGGGGCTTCTTTAACCTACACAGATACGCAGTATTTT. It yields the protein CSVVRGASLTYTDTQYF.

The CDR3 coding sequence is TGTGCCAGCAGTTTATTTGTGGGGGGCAATGAGCAGTTCTTC. Protein sequence: CASSLFVGGNEQFF. This chain uses TRBV27 with TRBJ2-1, with D tentatively TRBD2 (6 bases). V shed 1 base and J shed 6 bases, with 10 bases lying between them. This CDR3 is 14 amino acids long. CDR1 is MNHEY and CDR2 is SMNVEV in the germline V gene (reference sequence).

This chain connects TRBV18 to TRBJ2-7; the D gene is possibly TRBD2 (6 bases). The V gene lost 4 bases and the J gene lost 2 bases, with 12 bases spanning the gap. Per the germline V gene, CDR1 is KGHSH and CDR2 is LQKENI. The CDR3 is 14 amino acids. CDR3 sequence: CASSHPGTPYEQYF. The CDR3 nucleotides read TGTGCCAGCTCACACCCCGGGACTCCCTACGAGCAGTACTTC.

This clone came up a few times. This chain joins TRBV27 and TRBJ2-7; 9 nucleotides align to TRBD2. Germline lookup yields CDR1 MNHEY and CDR2 SMNVEV (reference sequence). V lost 3 bases and J lost 1; bases outside the gene matches: 4. The CDR3 runs 15 residues. The CDR3 reads CASSFSGGSSYEQYF. The CDR3, as DNA: TGTGCCAGCAGTTTTAGCGGGGGTAGTTCCTACGAGCAGTACTTC.

This chain connects TRBV11-3 to TRBJ2-1; TRBD2 agrees at 10 bases. Trimming took 5 bases from V and 2 from J; bases not matched to a gene: 6. There are 16 residues in the CDR3. Germline V gene sequence: CDR1 SGHNT, CDR2 YENEEA. CDR3 loop: CASSPPTSGAYNEQFF. The CDR3 nucleotides are TGTGCCAGCAGCCCCCCCACTAGCGGGGCCTACAATGAGCAGTTCTTC. The whole variable domain, filled in from reference TRBV11-3 and TRBJ2-1, reads EAGVVQSPRYKIIEKKQPVAFWCNPISGHNTLYWYLQNLGQGPELLIRYENEEAVDDSQLPKDRFSAERLKGVDSTLKIQPAELGDSAVYLCASSPPTSGAYNEQFFGPGTRLTVL.

This clone has only one observation. This sequence joins TRBV9 and TRBJ2-3, with 7 bases lining up with TRBD1. The CDR3 loop spans 14 amino acids. Looked up from germline, CDR1 is SGDLS and CDR2 is YYNGEE. J lost 2 bases, V lost 4 bases, and 4 bases had no gene match. CDR3 residues: CASSPDRATDTQYF. The CDR3 region has the DNA TGTGCCAGCAGCCCTGACAGGGCCACAGATACGCAGTATTTT. The full variable domain, completed using reference TRBV9 and TRBJ2-3, is DSGVTQTPKHLITATGQRVTLRCSPRSGDLSVYWYQQSLDQGLQFLIQYYNGEERAKGNILERFSAQQFPDLHSELNLSSLELGDSALYFCASSPDRATDTQYFGPGTRLTVL.

This chain connects TRBV7-8 to TRBJ2-1; 10 positions agree with TRBD2. Germline CDR1 and CDR2: SGHVS and FQNEAQ. The V gene end was trimmed by 2 bases and the J gene end by 6 bases; junction bases not matched to a gene: 4. This CDR3 is 15 amino acids long. The CDR3 reads CASSLWASGGNEQFF. In DNA form, the CDR3 reads TGTGCCAGCAGCTTATGGGCTAGCGGGGGCAATGAGCAGTTCTTC.

V is TRBV21-1 and J is TRBJ2-1; the D segment call TRBD1 is taken from the table without a DNA check. TRBV21-1 counts as a pseudogene. The CDR3 covers 18 residues. The CDR3 protein is CASSKRGESTSPYNEQFF. CDR3 bases: TGTGCCAGCAGCAAAAGGGGTGAGTCGACCTCCCCCTACAATGAGCAGTTCTTC.

The CDR3 nucleotides read TGTGCCAGGGGACAGGGGGCCGGCTACACCTTC. It is translated as CARGQGAGYTF. The rearrangement links TRBV7-2 to TRBJ1-2; 12 nucleotides match TRBD1. Germline V gene data show CDR1 as SGHTA and CDR2 as FQGNSA. CDR3 length: 11 amino acids. The V gene end was trimmed by 9 bases and the J gene end by 8 bases; junction bases not matched to a gene: 1.

The V call is TRBV7-2, the J call TRBJ1-5; perhaps TRBD1 as D (5 bases). The CDR3 is made up of 13 amino acids. The ends were cut back, 5 bases at V and 4 bases at J, with 9 bases in the middle. Per germline, CDR1 SGHTA and CDR2 FQGNSA. CDR3 in amino acids: CASSPDRNQPQHF. CDR3 DNA: TGTGCCAGCAGCCCCGACAGAAATCAGCCCCAGCATTTT. The full variable domain, its missing parts supplied by reference TRBV7-2 and TRBJ1-5, is GAGVSQSPSNKVTEKGKDVELRCDPISGHTALYWYRQSLGQGLEFLIYFQGNSAPDKSGLPSDRFSAERTGGSVSTLTIQRTQQEDSAVYLCASSPDRNQPQHFGDGTRLSIL.

This clone was picked up one time. The rearrangement joins TRBV5-1 to TRBJ2-1; tentatively, D is TRBD1 (5 bases). The germline gives CDR1 SGHRS, CDR2 YFSETQ. The CDR3 covers 13 residues. V was pared by 9 bases and J by 8 bases, with 18 bases between. The CDR3 protein is CAISRDPGDEQFF. The CDR3 DNA follows: TGCGCCATTTCCAGGGATCCGGGTGATGAGCAGTTCTTC. Drawing the rest from reference TRBV5-1 and TRBJ2-1, the complete variable domain is KAGVTQTPRYLIKTRGQQVTLSCSPISGHRSVSWYQQTPGQGLQFLFEYFSETQRNKGNFPGRFSGRQFSNSRSEMNVSTLELGDSALYLCAISRDPGDEQFFGPGTRLTVL.

The chain carries TRBV4-1 and TRBJ1-1; the match to TRBD1 covers 9 bases. The V gene end was trimmed by 4 bases and the J gene end by 5 bases; junction bases not matched to a gene: 5. Germline values: CDR1 MGHRA, CDR2 YSYEKL. The CDR3 runs 14 residues. The chain's CDR3 is CASSPGQGLTEAFF. CDR3 in DNA: TGCGCCAGCAGCCCGGGACAGGGATTAACTGAAGCTTTCTTT.

The chain joins TRBV5-1 to TRBJ1-2; TRBD1 is a possible D gene (6 bases). CDR1 is SGHRS, CDR2 YFSETQ, per germline. Trimming took 0 bases from V and 0 from J, leaving 12 bases between them. The CDR3 sequence is 16 residues long. CDR3 loop: CASSLDVGHPNYGYTF. CDR3 in DNA: TGCGCCAGCAGCTTGGATGTGGGACACCCTAACTATGGCTACACCTTC.

The rearrangement links TRBV5-4 to TRBJ2-1; 9 nucleotides match TRBD2. Germline CDR1 reads SGHNT; CDR2 reads YYREEE (reference sequence). The CDR3 totals 14 residues. Losses at the gene ends were 4 bases for V and 7 bases for J; bases not matched to a gene: 6. This chain's CDR3 is CASSLAGRGNEQFF. The DNA for the CDR3 is TGTGCCAGCAGCCTAGCGGGGAGAGGGAATGAGCAGTTCTTC. The variable domain in full, with the rest retrieved from reference TRBV5-4 and TRBJ2-1, is ETGVTQSPTHLIKTRGQQVTLRCSSQSGHNTVSWYQQALGQGPQFIFQYYREEENGRGNFPPRFSGLQFPNYSSELNVNALELDDSALYLCASSLAGRGNEQFFGPGTRLTVL.

This sequence joins TRBV6-4 and TRBJ2-6; 7 bases line up with TRBD1. The CDR3 is made up of 16 amino acids. V shed 2 bases, J shed 0 bases, and the junction held 1 base outside the gene matches. Germline V gene data show CDR1 as MRHNA and CDR2 as SNTAGT. The CDR3 reads CASSDGTVSGANVLTF. The CDR3 bases are TGTGCCAGCAGTGACGGGACAGTCTCTGGGGCCAACGTCCTGACTTTC.

V is TRBV18 and J is TRBJ2-5, with D perhaps TRBD2 (5 bases). The CDR3 loop spans 13 amino acids. In germline, CDR1 is KGHSH, CDR2 LQKENI. Trimming removed 4 bases from V and 1 base from J, with 7 bases in between. This chain's CDR3 is CASSRGLQETQYF. The CDR3 nucleotides read TGTGCCAGCTCACGAGGGCTCCAAGAGACCCAGTACTTC.

The chain joins TRBV13 to TRBJ2-7; 8 bases are a match to TRBD1. V gave up 4 bases and J gave up 3 bases; unmatched junction bases: 5. The CDR3 consists of 14 residues. Germline CDR1 reads PRHDT; CDR2 reads FYEKMQ (reference sequence). The CDR3 DNA sequence: TGTGCCAGCAGCTCACAGGGGGTCAGCTACGAGCAGTACTTC. Its protein product is CASSSQGVSYEQYF.

The rearrangement joins TRBV6-1 to TRBJ2-7; 9 bases align to TRBD1. The CDR3 runs to 13 residues. Germline loops: CDR1 MNHNS, CDR2 SASEGT. V gave up 6 bases and J gave up 5 bases; unmatched junction bases: 5. CDR3 sequence reads: CASRTGGKHEQYF. The CDR3 nucleotides are TGTGCCAGCAGGACAGGGGGGAAGCACGAGCAGTACTTC.

The sample holds one count of this clone. The J gene is TRBJ2-1, the V gene TRBV5-1; 7 bases fit TRBD1. The CDR3 runs 15 residues. CDR1 is SGHRS and CDR2 is YFSETQ in the germline V gene. J lost 4 bases, V lost 3 bases, and 7 bases had no gene match. The CDR3 here is CASSSVRDSYNEQFF. The CDR3 region has the DNA TGCGCCAGCAGCTCAGTACGGGACAGTTACAATGAGCAGTTCTTC.

The genes are TRBV6-5 and TRBJ1-3; D is perhaps TRBD1 (6 bases). Germline CDR1 MNHEY, CDR2 SVGAGI. V shed 5 bases and J shed 1 base, with 12 bases lying between them. This CDR3 is 15 amino acids long. The chain's CDR3 is CASSATGTSGNTIYF. CDR3 coding DNA: TGTGCCAGCAGTGCAACCGGGACATCTGGAAACACCATATATTTT.

The V call is TRBV7-9, the J call TRBJ1-2; 7 bases are a match to TRBD1. V shed 3 bases and J 5 bases; nucleotides not matched to a gene: 3. Germline V gene data show CDR1 as SEHNR and CDR2 as FQNEAQ (reference sequence). The CDR3 sequence is 13 residues long. In DNA, the CDR3 is TGTGCCAGCAGCTTTGAGGGGGCTTATGGCTACACCTTC. Translated: CASSFEGAYGYTF.

The chain links TRBV30 to TRBJ2-2; the match to TRBD1 covers 7 bases. Looked up from germline, CDR1 is GTSNPN and CDR2 is SVGIG (reference sequence). The V segment lost 3 bases and the J segment 7 bases; nucleotides outside the gene matches: 14. The CDR3 consists of 16 residues. The CDR3 sequence: CAWSQLQGIRNGELFF. The DNA of the CDR3 is TGTGCCTGGAGCCAACTACAGGGGATTAGAAACGGGGAGCTGTTTTTT.

The chain is built from TRBV19 and TRBJ1-2; tentatively, D is TRBD1 (5 bases). Germline V lookup: CDR1 LNHDA, CDR2 SQIVND (reference sequence). V shed 5 bases and J shed 3 bases, with 13 bases lying between them. This CDR3 region has 14 residues. The CDR3 sequence is CASSEASRDYGYTF. CDR3 DNA: TGTGCCAGTAGTGAGGCGTCCAGGGACTATGGCTACACCTTC.

The chain joins TRBV5-1 to TRBJ1-6; 10 positions match TRBD1. The germline V gene encodes CDR1 SGHRS and CDR2 YFSETQ. CDR3 length: 14 residues. Trimming took 6 bases from V and 13 from J; bases not matched to a gene: 10. This CDR3 is CASNEGQGRSPLHF. The CDR3 DNA follows: TGCGCCAGCAACGAGGGACAGGGGCGATCGCCCCTCCACTTT.

V and J are TRBV29-1 and TRBJ2-3; D perhaps matches TRBD1 (5 bases). CDR3 length: 11 amino acids. Trimming stripped 6 bases from V and 4 bases from J, with 8 bases between. The V gene's germline CDR1 is SQVTM and CDR2 ANQGSEA. The CDR3 protein is CSVTGPDTQYF. The DNA for the CDR3 is TGCAGCGTCACAGGTCCAGATACGCAGTATTTT.

The rearrangement joins TRBV9 to TRBJ1-1; a weak D match, TRBD1 (5 bases). Germline CDR1 and CDR2: SGDLS and YYNGEE. This CDR3 region has 12 residues. Trimming took off 3 bases at V and 6 bases at J, with 9 bases between the two ends. The CDR3 nucleotides are TGTGCCAGCAGCGCCCCAGGGCCTGAAGCTTTCTTT. Translating it yields CASSAPGPEAFF.

This chain uses TRBV6-5 with TRBJ1-1; no reliable D call. This CDR3 has 12 residues. Trimming removed 2 bases at V and 4 bases at J, with 5 bases between. Per the germline V gene, CDR1 is MNHEY and CDR2 is SVGAGI. The CDR3 reads CASSYVATEAFF. CDR3 sequence (DNA): TGTGCCAGCAGTTACGTAGCCACTGAAGCTTTCTTT.

The chain links TRBV23-1 to TRBJ1-1; D is undetermined. TRBV23-1 is an ORF for which the function is uncertain. The V gene lost 0 bases and the J gene lost 2 bases, with 19 bases spanning the gap. The CDR3 sequence is 18 residues long. CDR3 loop: CASSQSMAVRRRNTEAFF. CDR3 nucleotides: TGCGCCAGCAGTCAATCCATGGCAGTCAGGCGCCGTAACACTGAAGCTTTCTTT.

The CDR3 DNA is TGTGCCAGCAGCCCGTTCCGCGACGGGAACAATGAGCAGTTCTTC. Amino acid sequence: CASSPFRDGNNEQFF. The chain couples TRBV5-6 to TRBJ2-1; D may be TRBD2 (5 bases). This CDR3 has 15 amino acids. Looked up from germline, CDR1 is SGHDT and CDR2 is YYEEEE. The V and J ends lost 4 bases and 5 bases respectively, with 16 bases between them.